The clone carrying this T cell receptor (beta chain) was seen a handful of times. Its target is not known. V gave up 4 bases and J gave up 1 base; unmatched junction bases: 7. Germline CDR1 LGHDT, CDR2 YNNKEL (reference sequence). The CDR3 is 15 amino acids. This sample is drawn from a study of CD8 T cells in ankylosing spondylitis. Findings of the study overall: Disease-associated clonotypes exhibited CD8+ identity and were relatively infrequent in peripheral blood. From matched ankylosing spondylitis synovial fluid, disease-linked clones were reportedly recovered at significantly enriched levels.

TCRdb reprocessed the 5' RACE reads via MiXCR and lists one record per CDR3 protein. The table shows about 340,000 distinct CDR3 sequences, with approximately 14% occurring only once. This clonotype was sampled from a male donor with ankylosing spondylitis or in good health (not recorded which). The J gene is TRBJ2-7, the V gene TRBV3-1; TRBD2 matches at 7 bases. What was sequenced was blood, either unsorted or a sorted T cell fraction (not recorded which). Here the CDR3 DNA reads TGTGCCAGCAGCCGCCCCCAGCGGGGATCCTACGAGCAGTACTTC. It specifies CASSRPQRGSYEQYF.